This TCR beta chain was obtained from a study of memory CD4+ T cells and cytomegalovirus serostatus. Study as a whole: Healthy Belgian adult donors included nine or ten CMV-positive and more than 20 CMV-negative people. Study outcomes and limitations: The CMV-associated TCR signature appears largely within the CD4+ memory repertoire. A US-trained random forest predicted CMV serostatus with median AUC around 0.9.

The CDR3 length is 13 residues. Germline CDR1 reads MDHEN; CDR2 reads SYDVKM. V gave up 6 bases and J gave up 8 bases, with 14 bases separating them. Profiled with immunoSEQ multiplex PCR; TCRdb holds only in-frame clones, not every one. The sample lists 55,000 to 75,000 clones, around four fifths seen once, with more than 0.8% in the top ten. Single viable CD3+CD4+CD8-CD45RO+ cells were sorted as the memory CD4+ T cells. After thawing, CD4+ T cells were positively selected. A remark on this clone: The antigen is unknown.

Material: memory CD4+ T cells from blood. This TCR derives from an adult in good health and CMV-seronegative. This sequence joins TRBV28 and TRBJ2-1; weak D call: TRBD1 (6 bases). The CDR3 spells CASSVRGRDEQFF. The CDR3 DNA sequence: TGTGCCAGCAGCGTCAGGGGCAGGGATGAGCAGTTCTTC. The whole variable domain, filled in from reference TRBV28 and TRBJ2-1, reads DVKVTQSSRYLVKRTGEKVFLECVQDMDHENMFWYRQDPGLGLRLIYFSYDVKMKEKGDIPEGYSVSREKKERFSLILESASTNQTSMYLCASSVRGRDEQFFGPGTRLTVL.